What follows are 30 T cell receptor beta chains derived from one specimen sequenced in a study of blood T cells in healthy people across ages. For the second PCR, which ran for 7 to 11 cycles, a sample-barcoded 5' primer and a J-beta primer mix were used. TCRdb analysed the 5' RACE reads with MiXCR anew, one entry per CDR3 protein. The sample consists of just over 800,000 distinct CDR3 sequences, around two thirds of them appearing once. The sequencing sample was made of blood. The receptor source for this set is a man in his thirties or forties in good health.

V gene TRBV15 combines with J gene TRBJ2-5, with D unresolved. TRBJ2-7 explains the end of the DNA better; the J call may be wrong. CDR3 length: 14 amino acids. Germline V CDR1 and CDR2: LNHNV, YYDKDF (reference sequence). The CDR3 loop reads CATSRDRARAEQYF. In DNA form, the CDR3 reads TGTGCCACCAGCAGAGATAGGGCCCGCGCCGAGCAGTACTTC.

The chain carries TRBV2 and TRBJ2-7; D ambiguous. Trimming pared 8 bases from V and 2 bases from J, leaving 7 bases between. The CDR3 consists of 11 residues. Germline CDR1 reads SNHLY; CDR2 reads FYNNEI. The CDR3 sequence is CASAPTYEQYF. In nucleotides, the CDR3 is TGTGCCAGCGCCCCTACCTACGAGCAGTACTTC.

J is TRBJ2-1 and V is TRBV15; TRBD1 agrees at 9 bases. Germline V gives CDR1 LNHNV, CDR2 YYDKDF (reference sequence). V gave up 0 bases and J gave up 7 bases; unmatched junction bases: 7. This CDR3 has 16 residues. CDR3 residues: CATSRDRDRGDNEQFF. The CDR3 nucleotides are TGTGCCACCAGCAGAGATCGCGACAGGGGGGATAATGAGCAGTTCTTC.

Only a few counts were recorded for this clonotype. The V and J genes are TRBV20-1 and TRBJ2-5; 8 bases are a match to TRBD1. The closer fit of TRBJ2-7 to the DNA end suggests the J call may be wrong. Per the germline V gene, CDR1 is DFQATT and CDR2 is SNEGSKA (reference sequence). This CDR3 contains 13 residues. The CDR3 sequence is CSASLQGAYEQYF. DNA for the CDR3: TGCAGTGCTAGTTTACAGGGGGCCTACGAGCAGTACTTC.

The V gene is TRBV6-1, the J gene TRBJ2-2; 9 bases align to TRBD1. CDR1 and CDR2 (germline): MNHNS, SASEGT. This CDR3 has 15 residues. Trimming took 6 bases from V and 7 from J; bases not matched to a gene: 9. CDR3 coding DNA: TGTGCCAGCAGCCGGGACAGGGATCCCCACGGGGAGCTGTTTTTT. As protein: CASSRDRDPHGELFF.

As concerns this clonotype: One end of the junction fails to match germline, which may point to a read error. CDR3 in amino acids: CSARQTEQGPRTDTQYF. In DNA form, the CDR3 reads TGCAGTGCTAGACAGACTGAGCAGGGGCCGCGCACGGATACGCAGTATTTT. J is TRBJ2-3 and V is TRBV20-1, with D possibly being TRBD1 (6 bases). This CDR3 is 17 amino acids long. Germline V gives CDR1 DFQATT, CDR2 SNEGSKA (reference sequence).

This clonotype was observed a few times. The chain links TRBV10-3 to TRBJ1-2, with TRBD1 identical over 8 bases. The V gene end was trimmed by 3 bases and the J gene end by 7 bases; junction bases not matched to a gene: 7. Germline-derived CDR1 and CDR2 are ENHRY and SYGVKD. The CDR3 length is 14 residues. The CDR3 DNA reads as TGTGCCATCAGTGACCAGGGGGCGCGTGTTGGCTACACCTTC. It codes for CAISDQGARVGYTF.

This rearrangement joins TRBV10-3 to TRBJ2-7; D not resolved. CDR1 is ENHRY and CDR2 is SYGVKD in the germline V gene. The CDR3 runs 13 residues. V lost 0 bases to trimming and J lost 6 bases, with 9 bases between them. The CDR3 sequence: CAISESGYSEQYF. In DNA, the CDR3 is TGTGCCATCAGTGAGTCAGGCTACTCCGAGCAGTACTTC.

As to this clonotype: This sequence may be a read error, since a much larger clone differs from it by one base. The chain combines TRBV12-3 or TRBV12-4 with TRBJ1-5; tentative D call: TRBD1 (6 bases). This CDR3 spans 14 amino acids. CDR3 in amino acids: CVSSYGQLNQPQHF. CDR3 sequence (DNA): TGTGTCAGCAGTTACGGACAGCTCAATCAGCCCCAGCATTTT.

This chain joins TRBV10-3 and TRBJ1-6, with TRBD1 matching 11 bases. V trimming: 6 bases; J trimming: 12 bases; junction bases outside the gene matches: 7. CDR1 ENHRY and CDR2 SYGVKD come from the germline V gene. CDR3 length: 14 amino acids. This chain's CDR3 is CAISADRGRLPLHF. CDR3 sequence (DNA): TGTGCCATCAGCGCGGACAGGGGGCGTTTACCCCTCCACTTT.

The V gene is TRBV5-1, the J gene TRBJ2-1, with unresolved D. Germline assignment: CDR1 SGHRS and CDR2 YFSETQ. The CDR3 is made up of 13 amino acids. V shed 0 bases and J shed 9 bases, with 10 bases lying between them. Written as DNA, the CDR3 is TGCGCCAGCAGCTTGGCCCAGCTCTCTGAGCAGTTCTTC. As protein: CASSLAQLSEQFF.

Concerning this clonotype itself: The junction does not match germline at one end; this may be a read error. V is TRBV3-1 and J is TRBJ1-1, with D hard to call. Germline V gives CDR1 LGHDT, CDR2 YNNKEL (reference sequence). The CDR3 is made up of 14 amino acids. CDR3 DNA: TGTGCCAGCAGCCCCGAGACGGGGTACACTGAGGCTTTCTTT. This gives the protein CASSPETGYTEAFF.

The chain has TRBV12-3 or TRBV12-4 and TRBJ1-6; TRBD1 might be the D (6 bases). The CDR3 spans 15 residues. Trimming pared 6 bases from V and 6 bases from J, leaving 15 bases between. The CDR3 protein is CASRPGTTPNSPLHF. In DNA form, the CDR3 reads TGTGCCAGCAGACCCGGGACAACGCCTAATTCACCCCTCCACTTT.

The CDR3 sequence is CASSLVGGRYNEQFF. Written as DNA, the CDR3 is TGTGCCAGCAGCTTAGTCGGGGGGCGGTACAATGAGCAGTTCTTC. The chain combines TRBV7-9 with TRBJ2-1; tentative D call: TRBD2 (7 bases). Germline-derived CDR1 and CDR2 are SEHNR and FQNEAQ (reference sequence). This CDR3 is 15 amino acids long. The V end was cut by 1 base, the J end by 4 bases, with 11 bases between.

The chain combines TRBV11-2 with TRBJ1-2, with D possibly TRBD1 on 5 matching bases. The CDR3 length is 15 residues. V lost 5 bases and J lost 2, with 15 bases in between. CDR1 and CDR2 (germline): SGHAT, FQNNGV. In DNA, the CDR3 is TGTGCCAGCAGCCCCAGACGGGAGGGGAACTATGGCTACACCTTC. Translating gives CASSPRREGNYGYTF.

This clonotype was counted only a few times. The chain employs TRBV2 and TRBJ2-1; the match to TRBD2 covers 7 bases. This CDR3 is 16 amino acids long. Germline assignment: CDR1 SNHLY and CDR2 FYNNEI. The junction had 8 bases not matched to a gene; V was cut back by 6 bases and J by 0 bases. The CDR3 DNA sequence: TGTGCCAGCAGGTTACGCGGGGGAGGCTCCTACAATGAGCAGTTCTTC. Protein: CASRLRGGGSYNEQFF.

This clonotype was detected once. The chain carries TRBV6-5 and TRBJ2-5, with D possibly being TRBD1 (6 bases). The DNA end favors TRBJ2-7, so the J call may be wrong. Germline lookup yields CDR1 MNHEY and CDR2 SVGAGI. This CDR3 is 14 amino acids long. CDR3 nucleotides: TGTGCCAGCAGGCCCCGGGACACTTTCTACGAGCAGTACTTC. Its protein is CASRPRDTFYEQYF.

V and J are TRBV6-1 and TRBJ1-5; 8 positions agree with TRBD1. After removal of 5 bases from V and 0 bases from J, the junction contained 15 bases not matched to a gene. This CDR3 has 19 amino acids. Per the germline V gene, CDR1 is MNHNS and CDR2 is SASEGT. The CDR3 nucleotides are TGTGCCAGCAGTCCGGACAGGGAAGTACAGGAATGTAGCAATCAGCCCCAGCATTTT. This sequence encodes CASSPDREVQECSNQPQHF.

The rearrangement uses TRBV28 and TRBJ2-5; TRBD2 matches at 12 bases. The CDR3 is 16 amino acids. V was pared by 4 bases and J by 4 bases, with 7 bases of the junction left unmatched. The germline gives CDR1 MDHEN, CDR2 SYDVKM. The CDR3 DNA follows: TGTGCCAGCAGTTCCCTAGCGGGGGGGCCTCGAGAGACCCAGTACTTC. Amino acid sequence: CASSSLAGGPRETQYF.

The J gene is TRBJ2-1, the V gene TRBV27, with D perhaps matching TRBD1 (5 bases). Trimming removed 2 bases from V and 6 bases from J, with 14 bases in between. This CDR3 is built from 15 residues. Germline CDR1 is MNHEY and CDR2 is SMNVEV (reference sequence). CDR3 protein: CASSLSRGIRNEQFF. DNA of the CDR3: TGTGCCAGCAGTTTAAGTAGGGGAATCCGCAATGAGCAGTTCTTC.

The V call is TRBV28, the J call TRBJ2-4, with 9 bases fitting TRBD1. With the DNA end fitting TRBJ2-7 better, the J assignment may be wrong. Germline lookup yields CDR1 MDHEN and CDR2 SYDVKM. The CDR3 loop spans 15 amino acids. CDR3 residues: CASSSTGGGWNEQYF. CDR3 DNA sequence: TGTGCCAGCAGTTCCACAGGGGGCGGCTGGAACGAGCAGTACTTC.

The chain couples TRBV20-1 to TRBJ2-7; D possibly corresponds to TRBD2 (6 bases). The CDR3 runs 15 residues. Trimming removed 1 base at V and 0 bases at J, with 13 bases between. Germline V CDR1 and CDR2: DFQATT, SNEGSKA (reference sequence). The CDR3 loop reads CSARGTNSRSYEQYF. The CDR3 bases are TGCAGTGCTAGAGGGACTAACAGCCGCTCCTACGAGCAGTACTTC.

The chain recombines TRBV6-6 with TRBJ2-3, with D unclear. The length of the CDR3 is 16 residues. Germline lookup yields CDR1 MNHNY and CDR2 SVGAGI (reference sequence). Trimming left V 2 bases short and J 2 bases short, with 14 bases between. CDR3 sequence (DNA): TGTGCCAGCAGTTACACAGTTCGACTGTACACAGATACGCAGTATTTT. This codes for CASSYTVRLYTDTQYF.

The V gene is TRBV6-4, the J gene TRBJ2-1; 12 nucleotides align to TRBD2. V lost 0 bases and J lost 10; bases outside the gene matches: 7. Germline V lookup: CDR1 MRHNA, CDR2 SNTAGT. The CDR3 loop spans 16 amino acids. The CDR3 loop is CASSDSPSGGAGEQFF. In DNA, the CDR3 is TGTGCCAGCAGTGACTCCCCTAGCGGGGGGGCTGGGGAGCAGTTCTTC.

The V call is TRBV6-6, the J call TRBJ2-3; D remains unclear. Germline values: CDR1 MNHNY, CDR2 SVGAGI (reference sequence). V was cut by 8 bases and J by 0 bases, with 12 bases left in between. The CDR3 spans 14 residues. CDR3 loop: CASQVTVSTDTQYF. In DNA form, the CDR3 reads TGTGCCAGCCAAGTGACCGTTAGCACAGATACGCAGTATTTT.

This clonotype was counted many times. The rearrangement joins TRBV6-4 to TRBJ2-1; D possibly corresponds to TRBD1 (6 bases). The CDR3 is 14 residues long. The V and J ends lost 5 bases and 8 bases respectively, with 16 bases between them. Germline assignment: CDR1 MRHNA and CDR2 SNTAGT. The CDR3 region is CASSRNEDSYEQFF. Written as DNA, the CDR3 is TGTGCCAGCAGTCGGAACGAGGACAGCTATGAGCAGTTCTTC.

This clonotype has only a few counts. V gene TRBV25-1 combines with J gene TRBJ2-5; D is unresolved. The end of the DNA aligns better with TRBJ2-7, so the J call may be wrong. Germline V CDR1 and CDR2: MGHDK, SYGVNS. CDR3 length equals 15 residues. The CDR3 spells CASSESVSSPFEQYF. CDR3 bases: TGTGCCAGCAGTGAATCTGTCAGTTCCCCCTTCGAGCAGTACTTC.

The rearrangement links TRBV6-2 or TRBV6-3 to TRBJ1-4; a weak D match, TRBD1 (5 bases). The CDR3 has 13 residues. From germline, CDR1 is MNHEY and CDR2 SVGEGT. V lost 6 bases, J lost 6 bases, and 11 bases lay in between. The CDR3 nucleotides read TGTGCCAGCAGGCGGGGGTTGGATGAAAAACTGTTTTTT. The encoded protein is CASRRGLDEKLFF.

This clonotype was counted a single time. J is TRBJ2-7 and V is TRBV28; the match to TRBD1 covers 9 bases. From germline, CDR1 is MDHEN and CDR2 SYDVKM. Trimming took 8 bases from V and 3 from J; bases not matched to a gene: 11. The CDR3 runs to 15 residues. In DNA form, the CDR3 reads TGTGCCAGCCAAACAGGAGGGACAGGGCACTACGAGCAGTACTTC. Translated, it gives CASQTGGTGHYEQYF.

This clonotype was seen a few times. This CDR3 reads CSVRAGGSIWYGYTF. The DNA of the CDR3 is TGCAGCGTCCGGGCGGGGGGGTCTATTTGGTATGGCTACACCTTC. The chain uses TRBV29-1 and TRBJ1-2; D may be TRBD1 (5 bases). Germline CDR1 and CDR2: SQVTM and ANQGSEA. The length of the CDR3 is 15 residues. Trimming shortened V by 6 bases and J by 5 bases, and 22 bases separated the two germline ends.